The rows below give T cell receptor beta chains drawn from one sample of a study of CD8 T cells in Susac syndrome. MiXCR was run by TCRdb on the immunoSEQ multiplex PCR reads, yielding one entry per CDR3 protein. The sample contains approximately 180,000 distinct CDR3 sequences, more than 90% of which appear only once. The specimen was CD4+ T cells from PBMCs. Receptor source: a human donor with multiple sclerosis. Both conserved end residues are part of each CDR3. D genes are given only for firm matches. Expanded clones get a size class; other rows say once, few or many, or leave the size out.

d_gene,abundance,v_gene,j_gene,CDR3aa,CDR3nt
NA,NA,TRBV28,TRBJ1-1,CASSLVPENTEAFF,TGTGCCAGCAGTTTAGTTCCAGAGAACACTGAAGCTTTCTTT
TRBD1,NA,TRBV20-1,TRBJ1-4,CSAAGGYNEKLFF,TGCAGTGCCGCAGGGGGCTATAATGAAAAACTGTTTTTT
NA,NA,TRBV12-3/TRBV12-4,TRBJ1-5,CASSFTGSSNQPQHF,TGTGCCAGCAGCTTCACCGGGAGTAGCAATCAGCCCCAGCATTTT
NA,NA,TRBV7-9,TRBJ2-2,CASTSAGPDTGELFF,TGTGCCAGCACCTCAGCAGGGCCCGACACCGGGGAGCTGTTTTTT
TRBD2,NA,TRBV19,TRBJ2-2,CASGRTSGDTGELFF,TGTGCCAGTGGAAGGACTAGCGGGGACACCGGGGAGCTGTTTTTT
NA,NA,TRBV5-1,TRBJ1-1,CASSLGAGADAFF,TGCGCCAGCAGCTTGGGAGCAGGAGCTGACGCTTTCTTT
NA,NA,TRBV7-8,TRBJ1-6,CASSLRFGNSPLHF,TGTGCCAGCAGCTTACGATTCGGGAATTCACCCCTCCACTTT
NA,NA,TRBV29-1,TRBJ1-2,CSTDDRGGYGYTF,TGCAGCACTGACGACAGAGGGGGCTATGGCTACACCTTC
TRBD2,NA,TRBV5-1,TRBJ2-5,CASSLERGDGETQYF,TGCGCCAGCAGCTTGGAGCGGGGGGACGGTGAGACCCAGTACTTC
NA,NA,TRBV7-2,TRBJ1-6,CASSSQQSDSPLHF,TGTGCCAGCAGCTCCCAACAAAGTGATTCACCCCTCCACTTT
TRBD1,NA,TRBV2,TRBJ2-7,CASRPFGTGASYEQYF,TGTGCCAGCAGACCTTTCGGGACAGGGGCTTCCTACGAGCAGTACTTC
NA,NA,TRBV30,TRBJ1-1,CAWSVLGVMNTEAFF,TGTGCCTGGAGTGTACTCGGGGTAATGAACACTGAAGCTTTCTTT
TRBD2,NA,TRBV5-6,TRBJ2-5,CASSPPPGGGGTQYF,TGTGCCAGCAGCCCGCCTCCGGGCGGGGGGGGAACCCAGTACTTC
NA,NA,TRBV28,TRBJ2-5,CASSSTSSQETQYF,TGTGCCAGCAGTTCGACTAGTTCGCAAGAGACCCAGTACTTC
NA,once,TRBV2,TRBJ2-7,CASIEGSNYEQYF,TGTGCCAGCATTGAAGGGTCCAACTACGAGCAGTACTTC
NA,NA,TRBV3-1,TRBJ2-3,CASSQERRTQYF,TGTGCCAGCAGCCAAGAAAGACGTACGCAGTATTTT
NA,NA,TRBV29-1,TRBJ2-6,CSVEDRAGANVLTF,TGCAGCGTTGAAGACAGGGCTGGGGCCAACGTCCTGACTTTC
NA,NA,TRBV5-4,TRBJ2-3,CASSRQVVSGTDTQYF,TGTGCCAGCAGCAGACAAGTCGTGAGCGGCACAGATACGCAGTATTTT
NA,once,TRBV29-1,TRBJ2-4,CSVEPGPTNIQYF,TGCAGCGTTGAACCGGGACCCACGAACATTCAGTACTTC
TRBD2,NA,TRBV9,TRBJ2-7,CASSEGRGNYEQYF,TGTGCCAGCAGCGAGGGGAGGGGAAATTACGAGCAGTACTTC
TRBD2,NA,TRBV24-1,TRBJ2-1,CATGIAGGSSYNEQFF,TGTGCCACCGGTATAGCGGGGGGTTCATCCTACAATGAGCAGTTCTTC
NA,NA,TRBV29-1,TRBJ2-3,CSVARVDTQYF,TGCAGCGTCGCTAGGGTAGATACGCAGTATTTT
NA,NA,TRBV20-1,TRBJ2-3,CSARTSPDTQYF,TGCAGTGCTAGGACTAGTCCAGATACGCAGTATTTT
NA,NA,TRBV29-1,TRBJ1-2,CSVGPENYGYTF,TGCAGCGTTGGGCCAGAAAACTATGGCTACACCTTC
NA,NA,TRBV9,TRBJ2-5,CASSVSGRAGTQYF,TGTGCCAGCAGCGTTTCGGGGCGAGCTGGGACCCAGTACTTC
NA,NA,TRBV20-1,TRBJ2-5,CSARAGQETQYF,TGCAGTGCTAGGGCGGGCCAAGAGACCCAGTACTTC
TRBD2,NA,TRBV15,TRBJ2-3,CATSSPGGSTDTQYF,TGTGCCACCAGCAGCCCGGGGGGATCCACAGATACGCAGTATTTT
NA,NA,TRBV30,TRBJ1-1,CAWSVPTLVKAFF,TGTGCCTGGAGTGTACCGACCTTGGTAAAAGCTTTCTTT
TRBD1,NA,TRBV6-2/TRBV6-3,TRBJ2-7,CASSRGQGISLYEQYF,TGTGCCAGCAGCCGCGGACAGGGGATAAGTCTCTACGAGCAGTACTTC
NA,NA,TRBV27,TRBJ1-4,CASSLPWGRDEKLFF,TGTGCCAGCAGTTTGCCCTGGGGGAGGGATGAAAAACTGTTTTTT
NA,NA,TRBV3-1,TRBJ1-5,CASSLESSNQPQHF,TGTGCCAGCAGCCTTGAGTCTAGCAATCAGCCCCAGCATTTT
NA,NA,TRBV28,TRBJ2-6,CASSRFPSSGANVLTF,TGTGCCAGCAGTAGATTCCCTAGCTCTGGGGCCAACGTCCTGACTTTC
TRBD1,NA,TRBV4-1,TRBJ2-3,CASSRKGSGSEPRGTQYF,TGCGCCAGCAGCCGAAAGGGGAGCGGAAGCGAGCCCAGGGGGACGCAGTATTTT
TRBD2,NA,TRBV29-1,TRBJ2-1,CSSRGLALDEQFF,TGCAGCTCCCGGGGACTAGCATTGGATGAGCAGTTCTTC
TRBD1,NA,TRBV20-1,TRBJ1-5,CSAEVTGQSDQPQHF,TGCAGTGCTGAAGTTACGGGACAGTCGGATCAGCCCCAGCATTTT
TRBD1,NA,TRBV24-1,TRBJ2-1,CATSDDRGRSYNEQFF,TGTGCCACCAGTGATGACAGGGGAAGGTCCTACAATGAGCAGTTCTTC
TRBD2,NA,TRBV20-1,TRBJ2-7,CSAGGGPYEQYF,TGCAGTGCTGGCGGGGGGCCCTACGAGCAGTACTTC
TRBD1,NA,TRBV11-3,TRBJ2-1,CASTVQGFGEQFF,TGTGCCAGCACCGTACAGGGGTTCGGTGAGCAGTTCTTC
TRBD1,NA,TRBV12-3/TRBV12-4,TRBJ2-7,CASSRLTGIGEQYF,TGTGCCAGCAGCCGACTGACAGGGATTGGTGAGCAGTACTTC
TRBD2,NA,TRBV10-3,TRBJ2-3,CAISTLAGGPDTQYF,TGTGCCATCAGTACTCTAGCGGGGGGGCCAGATACGCAGTATTTT
TRBD1,NA,TRBV6-6,TRBJ2-7,CASSNRDRGQYEQYF,TGTGCCAGCAGCAACCGGGACAGGGGGCAATACGAGCAGTACTTC
TRBD1,NA,TRBV9,TRBJ1-1,CASSPSLGTGGAEAFF,TGTGCCAGCAGCCCTTCGTTGGGGACAGGGGGGGCGGAAGCTTTCTTT
NA,NA,TRBV18,TRBJ2-2,CASSLGRMNTGELFF,TGTGCCAGCTCACTGGGACGGATGAACACCGGGGAGCTGTTTTTT
NA,NA,TRBV5-1,TRBJ2-2,CASSPSPPSGELFF,TGCGCCAGCAGCCCAAGCCCCCCATCAGGGGAGCTGTTTTTT